This T cell receptor beta chain was sequenced in a study of technical replicates of blood from several donors. The assay was immunoSEQ multiplex PCR, and TCRdb's table has in-frame clones only and misses some. Of tens of thousands of clones in the sample, roughly 92% were seen once. Sequencing input: T cells isolated from PBMCs. This TCR derives from a human donor in good health.

The CDR3 is CASSLSPGRTEAFF. The CDR3 DNA follows: TGTGCCAGCAGCTTGTCGCCAGGTCGTACTGAAGCTTTCTTT. This rearrangement joins TRBV5-5 to TRBJ1-1; D uncertain. Germline-derived CDR1 and CDR2 are SGHKS and YYEKEE (reference sequence). Trimming took off 1 base at V and 5 bases at J, with 12 bases between the two ends. The CDR3 runs 14 residues.